Sequencing of this T cell receptor (beta chain) was carried out in a study of blood T cell repertoires in COVID-19 (dated by TCRdb to 2020 to 2022). About the study as a whole: Collaborator samples came from the United States, Italy and Spain and covered acute and convalescent phases of COVID-19. The material from the prospective study consisted of cDNA or gDNA derived from T cells, B-cell-depleted T cells, or PBMCs. Subjects who had been exposed to COVID-19, were actively infected with it, or had recovered from it provided the deeply sampled blood TCRbeta repertoires that made up the dataset. A freely available public database, intended as a resource for researchers studying the immune response to SARS-CoV-2, is where the repertoires were released. The samples were drawn from the first 160 participants of the ongoing ImmuneRACE study and from more than 1,000 subjects provided by 6 global collaborators. Nearly every sample came with metadata listing a de-identified subject ID, COVID-19 status, age in years and sex. Where available, HLA class I and class II types were taken from metadata supplied by the sample provider and were not determined by assay-based typing.

Participants in the prospective study were aged 18 to 89 years, lived in 20 to 25 United States geographic areas, and enrolled through a virtual design. In the prospective study, participants were assigned to cohorts based on the clinical history participants reported in a screening survey and a study questionnaire. Each participant in the prospective study had whole blood, serum and a nasopharyngeal or oropharyngeal swab collected by mobile phlebotomists. Participants in the prospective study had the option to provide additional blood draws and questionnaires over a roughly 2-month period. Before DNA extraction, prospective study blood samples were shipped either frozen or at room temperature. V and J are trimmed by 2 bases and 7 bases, and the gene matches miss 8 bases of the junction. From its cysteine to its phenylalanine, the CDR3 spans 15 amino acids. The retained sequence is limited to the CDR3, 45 bases, with the frame set at the first base. According to the germline V gene, CDR1 reads MDHEN and CDR2 reads SYDVKM.

The investigation overall reported the following: Clinical and demographic metadata were provided uncurated, with the amount varying by source and participant.

TCRbeta CDR3 regions were amplified from genomic DNA by means of the immunoSEQ Assay, a bias-controlled multiplex PCR. On the study's bioinformatics: The number of nucleated cells in each sample was estimated by amplification of reference gene primers within the assay. To quantify the absolute abundance of each unique TCRbeta CDR3 rearrangement, sequence reads were collapsed and filtered. Productive Simpson clonality was computed per sample as the square root of Simpson's diversity index over productive rearrangements. TCRdb took this table from immuneACCESS and kept in-frame rearrangements with V and J called. Such tables lack part of the clones; where checked against another copy, unresolved V genes explain under half of the gap, and the rest is unexplained. V, J and clone size reflect that table, while D and trimming were determined from the DNA. The sample records 100,000 to 150,000 clones, about 86% of which are singletons. The ten largest clones represent 2% to 3% of the sample.

Worth noting for this clone: Its target antigen remains unknown. Base quality data are lacking; no much larger clone is found one base away.

Material for sequencing was PBMCs or T cells enriched from blood (not recorded which). This clonotype was obtained from a middle-aged man with acute COVID-19. The rearranged chain carries TRBV28 and TRBJ1-5, with TRBD1 matching 7 junction bases. Read as DNA, the sequence is TGTGCCAGCAGTTTAGGGACACCCAGGGGGCAGCCCCAGCATTTT. This gives the protein CASSLGTPRGQPQHF.